This TCR beta chain was identified in a study of blood T cell repertoires in COVID-19. At the level of the study: The origin of the acute and convalescent COVID-19 samples was the United States, Italy and Spain. T cells, B-cell-depleted T cells, or PBMCs supplied cDNA or gDNA.

Seattle-derived patients entered the study during active infection and were followed longitudinally. Source study methods: Reference gene primer amplification gave nucleated cell count estimates. The assay was immunoSEQ multiplex PCR, and TCRdb's table has in-frame clones only and misses some. V and J calls and clone size follow that table, whereas D and trimming were derived from the DNA. Of just over 300,000 clones in the sample, just under 90% were seen once. CDR1 is SGHNT and CDR2 is YYREEE in the germline V gene (reference sequence). The CDR3 runs to 16 residues. The V segment lost 0 bases and the J segment 0 bases; nucleotides outside the gene matches: 5.

The sequencing input was peripheral blood. The genes are TRBV5-4 and TRBJ1-1, with 7 nucleotides matching TRBD1. This receptor was obtained from a woman between 25 and 40 years old with COVID-19, enrolled during active disease. The DNA for the CDR3 is TGTGCCAGCAGCTTGGCCTTGGGACAGATGAACACTGAAGCTTTCTTT. Its protein is CASSLALGQMNTEAFF.